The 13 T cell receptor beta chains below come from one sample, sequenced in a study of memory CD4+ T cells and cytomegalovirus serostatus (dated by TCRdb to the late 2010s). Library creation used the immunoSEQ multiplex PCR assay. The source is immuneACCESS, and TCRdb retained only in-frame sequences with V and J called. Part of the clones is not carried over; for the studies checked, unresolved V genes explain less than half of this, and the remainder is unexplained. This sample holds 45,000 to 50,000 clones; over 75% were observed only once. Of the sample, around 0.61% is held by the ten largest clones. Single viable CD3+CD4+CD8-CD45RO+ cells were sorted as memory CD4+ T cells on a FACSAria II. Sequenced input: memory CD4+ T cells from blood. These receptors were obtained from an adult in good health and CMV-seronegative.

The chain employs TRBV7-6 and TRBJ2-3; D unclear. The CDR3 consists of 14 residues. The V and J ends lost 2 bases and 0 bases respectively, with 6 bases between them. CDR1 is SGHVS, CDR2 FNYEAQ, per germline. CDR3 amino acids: CASSLPGSTDTQYF. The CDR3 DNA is TGTGCCAGCAGCTTACCTGGGAGCACAGATACGCAGTATTTT.

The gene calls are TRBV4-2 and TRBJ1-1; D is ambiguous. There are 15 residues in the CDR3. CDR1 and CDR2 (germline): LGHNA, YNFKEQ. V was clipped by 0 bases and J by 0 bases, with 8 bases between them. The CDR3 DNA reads TGTGCCAGCAGCCAAGATTATCGGGTGAACACTGAAGCTTTCTTT. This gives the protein CASSQDYRVNTEAFF.

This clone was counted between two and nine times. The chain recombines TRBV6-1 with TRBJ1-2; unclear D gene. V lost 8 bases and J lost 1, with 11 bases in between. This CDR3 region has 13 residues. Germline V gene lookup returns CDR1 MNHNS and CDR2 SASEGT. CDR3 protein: CASCTSLNYGYTF. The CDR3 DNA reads TGTGCCAGCTGTACATCCCTTAACTATGGCTACACCTTC.

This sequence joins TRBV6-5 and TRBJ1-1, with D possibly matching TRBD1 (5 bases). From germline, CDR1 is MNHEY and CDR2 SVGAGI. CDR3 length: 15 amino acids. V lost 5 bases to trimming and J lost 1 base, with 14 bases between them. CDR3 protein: CASSTEKQANTEAFF. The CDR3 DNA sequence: TGTGCCAGCAGTACAGAAAAACAGGCGAACACTGAAGCTTTCTTT.

The CDR3 region is CASSLTASRNEQYF. In DNA form, the CDR3 reads TGTGCCAGCAGCTTAACAGCAAGTAGAAACGAGCAGTACTTC. V and J are TRBV11-3 and TRBJ2-7; D gene ambiguous. V lost 2 bases and J lost 5, with 13 bases in between. Germline assignment: CDR1 SGHNT and CDR2 YENEEA. The length of the CDR3 is 14 residues.

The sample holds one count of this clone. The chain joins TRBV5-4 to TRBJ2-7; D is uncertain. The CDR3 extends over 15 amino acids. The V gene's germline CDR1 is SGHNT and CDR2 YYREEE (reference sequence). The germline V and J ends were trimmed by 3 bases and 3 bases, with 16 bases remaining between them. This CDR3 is CASSYTGSLYYEQYF. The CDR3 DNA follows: TGTGCCAGCAGCTATACGGGCAGTCTATACTACGAGCAGTACTTC.

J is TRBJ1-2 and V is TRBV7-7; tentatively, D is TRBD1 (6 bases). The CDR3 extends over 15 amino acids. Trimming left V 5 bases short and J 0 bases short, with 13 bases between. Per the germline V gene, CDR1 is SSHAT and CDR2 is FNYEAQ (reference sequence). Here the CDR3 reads CASSPIQGANYGYTF. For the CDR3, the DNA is TGTGCCAGCAGCCCAATACAGGGCGCTAACTATGGCTACACCTTC.

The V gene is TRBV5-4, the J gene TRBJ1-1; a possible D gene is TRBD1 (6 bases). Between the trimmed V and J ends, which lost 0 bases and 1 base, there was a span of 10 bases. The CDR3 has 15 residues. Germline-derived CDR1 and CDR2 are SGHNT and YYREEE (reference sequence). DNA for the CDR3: TGTGCCAGCAGCTTGGGGGGGGCTGGGAACACTGAAGCTTTCTTT. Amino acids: CASSLGGAGNTEAFF.

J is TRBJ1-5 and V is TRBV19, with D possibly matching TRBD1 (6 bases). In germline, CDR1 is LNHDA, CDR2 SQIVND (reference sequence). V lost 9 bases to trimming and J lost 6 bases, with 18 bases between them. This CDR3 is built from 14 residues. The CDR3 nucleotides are TGTGCCAGCTACTTCGGGGGCGGGGGTCAGCCCCAGCATTTT. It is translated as CASYFGGGGQPQHF.

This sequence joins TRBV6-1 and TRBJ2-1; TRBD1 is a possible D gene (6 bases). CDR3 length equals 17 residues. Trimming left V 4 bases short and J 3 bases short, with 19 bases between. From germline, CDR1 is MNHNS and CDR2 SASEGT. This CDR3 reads CASSALRQGKVYNEQFF. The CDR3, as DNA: TGTGCCAGCAGTGCCCTCCGGCAGGGGAAGGTCTACAATGAGCAGTTCTTC.

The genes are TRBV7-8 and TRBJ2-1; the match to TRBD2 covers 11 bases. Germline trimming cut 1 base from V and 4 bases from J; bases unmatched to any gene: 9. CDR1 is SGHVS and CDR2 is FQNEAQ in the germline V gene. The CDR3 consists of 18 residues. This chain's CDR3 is CASSLEGSTSGVYNEQFF. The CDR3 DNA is TGTGCCAGCAGCTTAGAGGGCTCGACTAGCGGGGTTTACAATGAGCAGTTCTTC.

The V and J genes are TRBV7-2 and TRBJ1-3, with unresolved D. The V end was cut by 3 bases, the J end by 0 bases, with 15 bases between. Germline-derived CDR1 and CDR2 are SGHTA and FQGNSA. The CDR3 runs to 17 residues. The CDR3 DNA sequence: TGTGCCAGCAGCTTTCTTACGATTCCCCTCTCTGGAAACACCATATATTTT. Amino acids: CASSFLTIPLSGNTIYF.

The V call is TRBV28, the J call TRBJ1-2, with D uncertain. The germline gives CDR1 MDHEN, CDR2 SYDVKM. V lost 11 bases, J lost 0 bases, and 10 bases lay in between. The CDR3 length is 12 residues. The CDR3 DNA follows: TGTGCCCATCAAGAGGCTAACTATGGCTACACCTTC. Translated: CAHQEANYGYTF.